Each of the 3 T cell receptor beta chains below was sequenced from the same sample in a study of blood T cell repertoires in COVID-19 (TCRdb year 2020). The library was built by means of the immunoSEQ multiplex PCR assay. TCRdb stores this immuneACCESS table with in-frame sequences only. Part of the clones is absent; in the studies checked, under half of the shortfall reflects unresolved V genes, and no reason is known for the rest. A total of 200,000 to 250,000 clones appear in this sample, roughly nine tenths of them only once. The ten largest make up approximately 3% of the sample. Sequenced: PBMCs or T cells enriched from blood (not recorded which). These receptors were obtained from a woman between 50 and 59 years old in a cohort exposed to, infected with or recovered from COVID-19 (not recorded which).

The chain couples TRBV7-2 to TRBJ1-1; 10 bases are a match to TRBD1. J lost 12 bases, V lost 5 bases, and 9 bases had no gene match. Per germline, CDR1 SGHTA and CDR2 FQGNSA. The CDR3 consists of 13 residues. The CDR3 DNA reads as TGTGCCAGCAGCCGCCAGTGGACAGGGGGGTCTTTCTTT. It translates to CASSRQWTGGSFF.

This clone was counted only a few times. The rearrangement joins TRBV6-2 or TRBV6-3 to TRBJ2-7; no firm D call. V gave up 4 bases and J gave up 6 bases, with 10 bases separating them. The CDR3 is made up of 12 amino acids. Per the germline V gene, CDR1 is MNHEY and CDR2 is SVGEGT. The CDR3 nucleotides read TGTGCCAGCAGTTTCTCTGGGCGCGAGCAGTACTTC. Encoded protein: CASSFSGREQYF.

The genes are TRBV20-1 and TRBJ1-1; TRBD1 agrees at 8 bases. CDR1 DFQATT and CDR2 SNEGSKA come from the germline V gene (reference sequence). Germline trimming cut 2 bases from V and 11 bases from J; bases unmatched to any gene: 4. The CDR3 has 11 amino acids. The chain's CDR3 is CSARPDRVAFF. In DNA form, the CDR3 reads TGCAGTGCTAGACCGGACAGGGTCGCTTTCTTT.